The 13 T cell receptor beta chains presented below share a single source sample, sequenced in a study of T cell responses to AZD1222 COVID-19 vaccine. Generated by immunoSEQ multiplex PCR, the TCRdb table keeps only in-frame clones and is missing some. Among 90,000 to 150,000 clones, roughly 90% were seen once, and the ten largest hold approximately 8.4%. The input for sequencing was peripheral blood, taken on day 0 of AZD1222 vaccination. All receptors come from an adult in good health.

This chain links TRBV9 with TRBJ1-2; D is unresolved. Trimming removed 0 bases from V and 4 bases from J, with 10 bases in between. The CDR3 is 14 residues long. Looked up from germline, CDR1 is SGDLS and CDR2 is YYNGEE. CDR3 in amino acids: CASSVGRTSYGYTF. The CDR3 DNA is TGTGCCAGCAGCGTAGGGAGGACCTCCTATGGCTACACCTTC. The full variable domain, its missing parts supplied by reference TRBV9 and TRBJ1-2, is DSGVTQTPKHLITATGQRVTLRCSPRSGDLSVYWYQQSLDQGLQFLIQYYNGEERAKGNILERFSAQQFPDLHSELNLSSLELGDSALYFCASSVGRTSYGYTFGSGTRLTVV.

Remarks on this clone: The germline gene is not matched at one end of the junction; a read error may be the cause. This rearrangement joins TRBV6-5 to TRBJ2-7, with no clear D. This CDR3 has 10 residues. The germline CDR1 and CDR2 sequences are MNHEY and SVGAGI. CDR3 sequence reads: CASSTSPRTF. The CDR3 DNA is TGTGCCAGCAGTACAAGCCCCCGTACTTTC.

This clone was seen once. The chain couples TRBV7-9 to TRBJ1-2; 7 bases align to TRBD1. The germline CDR1 and CDR2 sequences are SEHNR and FQNEAQ (reference sequence). The CDR3 is made up of 16 amino acids. V lost 2 bases to trimming and J lost 3 bases; unmatched junction nucleotides: 9. The CDR3 is CASSLTIGQADYGYTF. The CDR3 DNA follows: TGTGCCAGCAGCTTAACGATTGGACAGGCAGACTATGGCTACACCTTC.

A single count supports this clone. This chain uses TRBV6-2 or TRBV6-3 with TRBJ2-2, with 9 bases matching TRBD2. This CDR3 is 14 amino acids long. Germline V CDR1 and CDR2: MNHEY, SVGEGT. V lost 6 bases and J lost 4; bases outside the gene matches: 3. The CDR3 here is CASSRTSVTGELFF. CDR3 sequence (DNA): TGTGCCAGCAGCCGGACTAGCGTCACCGGGGAGCTGTTTTTT.

V usage is TRBV10-3 and J usage is TRBJ1-1; possibly TRBD1 for D (6 bases). V gave up 3 bases and J gave up 5 bases, with 16 bases separating them. Germline V gene sequence: CDR1 ENHRY, CDR2 SYGVKD. The CDR3 totals 15 residues. The CDR3 sequence is CAISDPLGQGTEAFF. The CDR3 DNA is TGTGCCATCAGTGACCCCCTGGGGCAGGGGACTGAAGCTTTCTTT.

J is TRBJ2-7 and V is TRBV9; D assignment may be TRBD1 or TRBD2 (5 bases each). V was shortened by 4 bases and J by 3 bases, with 14 bases between the two germline ends. Germline CDR1 is SGDLS and CDR2 is YYNGEE. The CDR3 spans 14 residues. CDR3 nucleotides: TGTGCCAGCAGCATAGGGACCAACAACTACGAGCAGTACTTC. As protein: CASSIGTNNYEQYF.

The chain uses TRBV7-6 and TRBJ2-3; D gene unclear. V lost 0 bases to trimming and J lost 0 bases, with 13 bases between them. Germline values: CDR1 SGHVS, CDR2 FNYEAQ. There are 17 residues in the CDR3. The CDR3 region is CASSLALTKNSTDTQYF. The CDR3 DNA is TGTGCCAGCAGCTTAGCGCTAACAAAAAATAGCACAGATACGCAGTATTTT.

The chain is built from TRBV9 and TRBJ2-7, with 7 bases aligning to TRBD2. The CDR3 runs 15 residues. CDR1 and CDR2 from the germline V gene are SGDLS and YYNGEE. The trim removed 4 bases at V and 7 bases at J, leaving 14 bases unmatched. CDR3 in DNA: TGTGCCAGCAGCAAGGACATCGCGGGGGAGAGGGAGCAGTACTTC. Encoded protein: CASSKDIAGEREQYF.

Worth noting for this clone: An end of the junction does not agree with germline; a read error may underlie this. The sample has other DNA sequences that encode this CDR3 too. The rearrangement links TRBV10-2 to TRBJ2-3, with 7 bases identical to TRBD2. The CDR3 extends over 14 amino acids. The germline gives CDR1 WSHSY, CDR2 SAAADI. CDR3 sequence reads: CASRWGGSTDTQYF. CDR3 nucleotide sequence: TGCGCCAGCCGGTGGGGGGGAAGCACAGATACGCAATATTTT.

The V gene is TRBV7-9, the J gene TRBJ1-1; D is ambiguous. The CDR3 is made up of 15 amino acids. Per the germline V gene, CDR1 is SEHNR and CDR2 is FQNEAQ (reference sequence). V was pared by 0 bases and J by 1 base, with 9 bases between. CDR3 protein: CASSLALPTNTEAFF. Written as DNA, the CDR3 is TGTGCCAGCAGCTTAGCTCTTCCGACGAACACTGAAGCTTTCTTT.

The chain links TRBV6-5 to TRBJ1-2; no firm D call. The CDR3 is made up of 14 amino acids. V dropped 4 bases and J dropped 6 bases, with 15 bases sitting between them. Germline V gene lookup returns CDR1 MNHEY and CDR2 SVGAGI. CDR3 sequence (DNA): TGTGCCAGCAGTTTACTCCCCGGGGTGGATGGCTACACCTTC. As protein: CASSLLPGVDGYTF.

The rearrangement links TRBV5-6 to TRBJ2-3; D is undetermined. CDR1 is SGHDT, CDR2 YYEEEE, per germline. The V end was cut by 0 bases, the J end by 0 bases, with 8 bases between. CDR3 length equals 15 residues. CDR3 region: CASSLDGPSTDTQYF. The CDR3 bases are TGTGCCAGCAGCTTGGACGGGCCTAGCACAGATACGCAGTATTTT.

The chain uses TRBV27 and TRBJ1-5; 8 bases match TRBD1. CDR1 MNHEY and CDR2 SMNVEV come from the germline V gene (reference sequence). CDR3 length: 15 residues. Trimming took 4 bases from V and 4 from J; bases not matched to a gene: 6. The CDR3 region is CASSSTDRANQPQHF. DNA for the CDR3: TGTGCCAGCAGTTCCACGGACAGGGCAAATCAGCCCCAGCATTTT.